This section outlines one TCR beta chain sequence together with its context. No antigen is known for it. Clones were read by immunoSEQ multiplex PCR, and TCRdb kept only the in-frame ones, dropping some. This sample carries approximately 110,000 clones, about 85% of them seen once, and the ten largest clones take roughly 4%. The CDR3 spans 15 residues. Germline CDR1 SGDLS, CDR2 YYNGEE. Trimming shortened V by 0 bases and J by 4 bases, and 13 bases separated the two germline ends. This record belongs to a study of T cell responses to AZD1222 COVID-19 vaccine. Notes on the study in general: Scientists sampled the repertoires only once the peak T cell response had passed. At baseline, seropositivity was found in only 6 or 7 AZD1222 recipients. Donors were chiefly white British, with a greater number of females, and clonal diversity was perhaps underestimated. When two AZD1222 doses had been given, Spike-specific TCR breadth and depth rose.

This specimen consisted of peripheral blood, obtained on day 0 of AZD1222 vaccination. V is TRBV9 and J is TRBJ1-2; D unresolved. The sequence derives from an adult in good health. CDR3 in amino acids: CASSVGSVALYGYTF. Written as DNA, the CDR3 is TGTGCCAGCAGCGTAGGGTCAGTAGCGCTCTATGGCTACACCTTC.